This TCR beta chain was profiled in a study of response to subunit inactivated influenza vaccine. Study-level results: New T cells are recruited in small numbers by each seasonal influenza vaccination, according to the authors' suggestion.

MiXCR, run by TCRdb on the RT-PCR reads, gives a single entry per CDR3 protein. The sample lists under 850,000 distinct CDR3 sequences; 15% to 20% were seen once. Germline V gives CDR1 SGHTA, CDR2 FQGNSA. V lost 6 bases, J lost 5 bases, and 12 bases stayed unmatched. CDR3 size: 15 residues. The table lists this clonotype with a few counts. Its specificity is not known. Sequences were derived from PBMCs from blood, sampled 4 to 6 days after vaccination. This receptor was obtained from a man aged 50 to 60 who received an inactivated influenza vaccine. The chain has TRBV7-2 and TRBJ2-7; TRBD2 agrees at 8 bases. The CDR3, as DNA: TGTGCCAGCAGACTAGACGGGAGGGCCGCAGACGAGCAGTACTTC. This gives the protein CASRLDGRAADEQYF. Using reference TRBV7-2 and TRBJ2-7 for the parts outside the CDR3, the full variable domain is GAGVSQSPSNKVTEKGKDVELRCDPISGHTALYWYRQSLGQGLEFLIYFQGNSAPDKSGLPSDRFSAERTGGSVSTLTIQRTQQEDSAVYLCASRLDGRAADEQYFGPGTRLTVT.